One sample yielded the 23 T cell receptor beta chains listed below, sequenced in a study of blood T cell repertoires in COVID-19. Measured with immunoSEQ multiplex PCR; TCRdb has only the in-frame clones, and not every one. The top ten hold roughly 4% of the sample, which has 90,000 to 150,000 clones, around 80% seen once. The sequencing sample was made of peripheral blood. The receptors originated from a woman over 75 with acute or convalescent COVID-19.

This chain links TRBV11-3 with TRBJ2-3; 8 bases map to TRBD1. Losses at the gene ends were 5 bases for V and 0 bases for J; bases not matched to a gene: 1. Germline CDR1 and CDR2: SGHNT and YENEEA. The CDR3 runs to 14 residues. The CDR3 is CASSRTGSTDTQYF. The CDR3 DNA reads TGTGCCAGCAGCAGGACAGGGAGCACAGATACGCAGTATTTT.

This sequence joins TRBV29-1 and TRBJ2-7; D uncertain. CDR3 length equals 14 residues. V lost 0 bases, J lost 2 bases, and 11 bases lay in between. The germline CDR1 and CDR2 sequences are SQVTM and ANQGSEA. CDR3 DNA: TGCAGCGTTGAAGATGGTGAGTACCCCTACGAGCAGTACTTC. Translation gives CSVEDGEYPYEQYF.

The rearrangement links TRBV5-6 to TRBJ2-3; TRBD2 matches 11 bases. The CDR3 contains 17 residues. The V gene end was trimmed by 1 base and the J gene end by 2 bases; junction bases not matched to a gene: 6. Germline values: CDR1 SGHDT, CDR2 YYEEEE. The CDR3 spells CASSLTSGGDYTDTQYF. CDR3 nucleotides: TGTGCCAGCAGCTTGACTAGCGGGGGAGATTACACAGATACGCAGTATTTT.

CDR3 sequence (DNA): TGTGCCAGCAGCTTAATGGGACAGGGGCTGGATGAGCAGTTCTTC. Translated, it gives CASSLMGQGLDEQFF. The J gene is TRBJ2-1, the V gene TRBV7-2; TRBD1 matches 10 bases. The CDR3 loop spans 15 amino acids. Germline-derived CDR1 and CDR2 are SGHTA and FQGNSA. V was clipped by 2 bases and J by 8 bases; unmatched bases: 6.

The V call is TRBV7-3, the J call TRBJ2-5, with a weak D call TRBD1 (6 bases). Germline CDR1 and CDR2: SGHTA and FQGTGA. The CDR3 is made up of 13 amino acids. Between the trimmed V and J ends, which lost 5 bases and 5 bases, there was a span of 12 bases. CDR3 sequence (DNA): TGTGCCAGCAGCCGAGGGGGTAGTGAGACCCAGTACTTC. This translates into CASSRGGSETQYF.

The chain links TRBV28 to TRBJ1-5, with TRBD1 as a possible D gene (5 bases). Trimming shortened V by 5 bases and J by 7 bases, and 15 bases separated the two germline ends. The CDR3 has 14 residues. Germline V gives CDR1 MDHEN, CDR2 SYDVKM. The CDR3 DNA follows: TGTGCCAGCAGTCCCGGAGGGGATTTACAGCCCCAGCATTTT. This gives the protein CASSPGGDLQPQHF.

V gene TRBV7-2 combines with J gene TRBJ2-3, with no clear D. The CDR3 contains 15 residues. Germline CDR1 SGHTA, CDR2 FQGNSA. The V end lost 5 bases, the J end lost 2 bases, and 14 bases lay between the germline ends. CDR3 protein: CASSPMGVDTDTQYF. In DNA, the CDR3 is TGTGCCAGCAGCCCCATGGGCGTGGACACAGATACGCAGTATTTT.

The rearrangement links TRBV5-4 to TRBJ2-1; TRBD2 might be the D (6 bases). The length of the CDR3 is 16 residues. Germline CDR1 reads SGHNT; CDR2 reads YYREEE (reference sequence). The germline V and J ends were trimmed by 4 bases and 8 bases, with 22 bases remaining between them. The CDR3: CASSQRTGGAVDEQFF. The DNA of the CDR3 is TGTGCCAGCAGCCAAAGGACCGGCGGGGCAGTGGATGAGCAGTTCTTC. The whole variable domain, filled in from reference TRBV5-4 and TRBJ2-1, reads ETGVTQSPTHLIKTRGQQVTLRCSSQSGHNTVSWYQQALGQGPQFIFQYYREEENGRGNFPPRFSGLQFPNYSSELNVNALELDDSALYLCASSQRTGGAVDEQFFGPGTRLTVL.

The rearrangement links TRBV4-2 to TRBJ1-2, with TRBD1 as a possible D gene (6 bases). Trimming shortened V by 4 bases and J by 4 bases, and 13 bases separated the two germline ends. The CDR3 consists of 14 residues. Germline V gives CDR1 LGHNA, CDR2 YNFKEQ. The DNA for the CDR3 is TGTGCCAGCAGCCCGGGGGGCGGGAGCTATGGCTACACCTTC. Protein: CASSPGGGSYGYTF.

This chain links TRBV5-1 with TRBJ2-3; the match to TRBD2 covers 7 bases. The germline gives CDR1 SGHRS, CDR2 YFSETQ. The CDR3 is made up of 15 amino acids. V lost 4 bases and J lost 5; bases outside the gene matches: 10. The chain's CDR3 is CASSLLGRGIDTQYF. For the CDR3, the DNA is TGCGCCAGCAGCCTCCTGGGGCGGGGGATAGATACGCAGTATTTT.

This clone was counted once. The rearrangement uses TRBV6-6 and TRBJ2-7, with TRBD2 identical over 13 bases. Germline assignment: CDR1 MNHNY and CDR2 SVGAGI (reference sequence). Trimming removed 5 bases from V and 7 bases from J; junction bases left unmatched: 8. There are 15 residues in the CDR3. CDR3 sequence reads: CASSSGLAGVREQYF. The CDR3 nucleotides are TGTGCCAGCAGTAGCGGACTAGCGGGAGTGAGGGAGCAGTACTTC.

This sequence joins TRBV4-1 and TRBJ1-2, with a weak D call TRBD1 (5 bases). This CDR3 has 14 residues. The germline V and J ends were trimmed by 0 bases and 8 bases, with 13 bases remaining between them. Germline V gives CDR1 MGHRA, CDR2 YSYEKL. CDR3 residues: CASSQDPQERGYTF. The CDR3 DNA follows: TGCGCCAGCAGCCAAGATCCACAGGAGAGGGGCTACACCTTC.

This clone was counted a single time. CDR3 sequence (DNA): TGCAGTGCCCCAATGAACACTGAAGCTTTCTTT. Translation: CSAPMNTEAFF. The chain links TRBV20-1 to TRBJ1-1, with no clear D. V was clipped by 6 bases and J by 0 bases, with 5 bases between them. In germline, CDR1 is DFQATT, CDR2 SNEGSKA (reference sequence). CDR3 length: 11 amino acids.

The genes are TRBV5-4 and TRBJ1-2, with TRBD1 matching 7 bases. Germline V gene data show CDR1 as SGHNT and CDR2 as YYREEE (reference sequence). The CDR3 loop spans 12 amino acids. J lost 8 bases, V lost 7 bases, and 8 bases had no gene match. Here the CDR3 reads CASGDRDLGYTF. The DNA for the CDR3 is TGTGCCAGCGGCGACAGGGACTTAGGCTACACCTTC.

This clone showed up just once. The gene calls are TRBV10-3 and TRBJ2-3; D is undetermined. The CDR3 is 16 amino acids. The V end was cut by 7 bases, the J end by 1 base, with 18 bases between. Germline-derived CDR1 and CDR2 are ENHRY and SYGVKD. The CDR3: CAIKLNANGGTDTQYF. The CDR3 nucleotides read TGTGCCATCAAACTTAATGCGAACGGTGGCACAGATACGCAGTATTTT.

The CDR3 bases are TGTGCCAGCAGCTTAGATTCGGGAGTCTTCAATGAGCAGTTCTTC. This sequence encodes CASSLDSGVFNEQFF. This chain links TRBV7-9 with TRBJ2-1; possible D gene TRBD2, 6 bases. This CDR3 is 15 amino acids long. Trimming cost V 1 base and J 6 bases, with 13 bases left between them. Germline-derived CDR1 and CDR2 are SEHNR and FQNEAQ (reference sequence).

The chain has TRBV7-3 and TRBJ2-2; 7 bases agree with TRBD1. CDR1 and CDR2 from the germline V gene are SGHTA and FQGTGA. The CDR3 runs 14 residues. The trim removed 7 bases at V and 4 bases at J, leaving 6 bases unmatched. This CDR3 is CASTRDRATGELFF. The CDR3 DNA reads as TGTGCCAGCACCCGGGACAGAGCCACCGGGGAGCTGTTTTTT.

The chain uses TRBV5-5 and TRBJ1-4, with 8 nucleotides matching TRBD1. This CDR3 is built from 14 residues. Per the germline V gene, CDR1 is SGHKS and CDR2 is YYEKEE (reference sequence). The V segment lost 4 bases and the J segment 8 bases; nucleotides outside the gene matches: 7. CDR3 sequence: CASSQTGAREKLFF. The CDR3 DNA reads as TGTGCCAGCAGCCAGACAGGGGCGAGGGAAAAACTGTTTTTT. The full variable domain, in which reference TRBV5-5 and TRBJ1-4 provide the parts outside the CDR3, is DAGVTQSPTHLIKTRGQQVTLRCSPISGHKSVSWYQQVLGQGPQFIFQYYEKEERGRGNFPDRFSARQFPNYSSELNVNALLLGDSALYLCASSQTGAREKLFFGSGTQLSVL.

The chain couples TRBV5-6 to TRBJ2-7, with 10 nucleotides matching TRBD2. Germline V lookup: CDR1 SGHDT, CDR2 YYEEEE. This CDR3 is built from 15 residues. V lost 4 bases, J lost 4 bases, and 8 bases stayed unmatched. The DNA for the CDR3 is TGTGCCAGCAGCCGGGCCCTAGCGGGGGAGTACGAGCAGTACTTC. Protein product: CASSRALAGEYEQYF.

The J gene is TRBJ2-2, the V gene TRBV6-6, with D perhaps TRBD1 (6 bases). This CDR3 has 13 residues. Germline lookup yields CDR1 MNHNY and CDR2 SVGAGI (reference sequence). V lost 8 bases and J 6 bases, leaving 13 bases between the germline ends. CDR3 region: CASRDNGPGELFF. The CDR3 region has the DNA TGTGCCAGCCGGGACAATGGTCCCGGGGAGCTGTTTTTT.

V gene TRBV5-1 combines with J gene TRBJ2-3; TRBD2 aligns across 12 bases. V gave up 7 bases and J gave up 2 bases; unmatched junction bases: 5. The CDR3 sequence is 15 residues long. In germline, CDR1 is SGHRS, CDR2 YFSETQ. CDR3 nucleotides: TGCGCCAGCTCGACTAGCGGGGGTTCCACAGATACGCAGTATTTT. This translates into CASSTSGGSTDTQYF. The variable domain in full, completed from reference TRBV5-1 and TRBJ2-3, reads KAGVTQTPRYLIKTRGQQVTLSCSPISGHRSVSWYQQTPGQGLQFLFEYFSETQRNKGNFPGRFSGRQFSNSRSEMNVSTLELGDSALYLCASSTSGGSTDTQYFGPGTRLTVL.

The chain joins TRBV6-2 or TRBV6-3 to TRBJ1-5; D ambiguous. The germline V gene has CDR1 MNHEY and CDR2 SVGEGT. CDR3 size: 15 residues. V dropped 4 bases and J dropped 0 bases, with 10 bases sitting between them. The CDR3 loop is CASSSGIYSNQPQHF. The CDR3 DNA follows: TGTGCCAGCAGTTCCGGGATCTATAGCAATCAGCCCCAGCATTTT.

This chain links TRBV18 with TRBJ2-3; D might be TRBD2 (6 bases). This CDR3 has 13 amino acids. Germline CDR1 and CDR2: KGHSH and LQKENI. V was trimmed by 0 bases and J by 5 bases, leaving 6 bases between them. The CDR3 DNA is TGTGCCAGCTCACCACCGGAGGGAGATACGCAGTATTTT. Its translation is CASSPPEGDTQYF.